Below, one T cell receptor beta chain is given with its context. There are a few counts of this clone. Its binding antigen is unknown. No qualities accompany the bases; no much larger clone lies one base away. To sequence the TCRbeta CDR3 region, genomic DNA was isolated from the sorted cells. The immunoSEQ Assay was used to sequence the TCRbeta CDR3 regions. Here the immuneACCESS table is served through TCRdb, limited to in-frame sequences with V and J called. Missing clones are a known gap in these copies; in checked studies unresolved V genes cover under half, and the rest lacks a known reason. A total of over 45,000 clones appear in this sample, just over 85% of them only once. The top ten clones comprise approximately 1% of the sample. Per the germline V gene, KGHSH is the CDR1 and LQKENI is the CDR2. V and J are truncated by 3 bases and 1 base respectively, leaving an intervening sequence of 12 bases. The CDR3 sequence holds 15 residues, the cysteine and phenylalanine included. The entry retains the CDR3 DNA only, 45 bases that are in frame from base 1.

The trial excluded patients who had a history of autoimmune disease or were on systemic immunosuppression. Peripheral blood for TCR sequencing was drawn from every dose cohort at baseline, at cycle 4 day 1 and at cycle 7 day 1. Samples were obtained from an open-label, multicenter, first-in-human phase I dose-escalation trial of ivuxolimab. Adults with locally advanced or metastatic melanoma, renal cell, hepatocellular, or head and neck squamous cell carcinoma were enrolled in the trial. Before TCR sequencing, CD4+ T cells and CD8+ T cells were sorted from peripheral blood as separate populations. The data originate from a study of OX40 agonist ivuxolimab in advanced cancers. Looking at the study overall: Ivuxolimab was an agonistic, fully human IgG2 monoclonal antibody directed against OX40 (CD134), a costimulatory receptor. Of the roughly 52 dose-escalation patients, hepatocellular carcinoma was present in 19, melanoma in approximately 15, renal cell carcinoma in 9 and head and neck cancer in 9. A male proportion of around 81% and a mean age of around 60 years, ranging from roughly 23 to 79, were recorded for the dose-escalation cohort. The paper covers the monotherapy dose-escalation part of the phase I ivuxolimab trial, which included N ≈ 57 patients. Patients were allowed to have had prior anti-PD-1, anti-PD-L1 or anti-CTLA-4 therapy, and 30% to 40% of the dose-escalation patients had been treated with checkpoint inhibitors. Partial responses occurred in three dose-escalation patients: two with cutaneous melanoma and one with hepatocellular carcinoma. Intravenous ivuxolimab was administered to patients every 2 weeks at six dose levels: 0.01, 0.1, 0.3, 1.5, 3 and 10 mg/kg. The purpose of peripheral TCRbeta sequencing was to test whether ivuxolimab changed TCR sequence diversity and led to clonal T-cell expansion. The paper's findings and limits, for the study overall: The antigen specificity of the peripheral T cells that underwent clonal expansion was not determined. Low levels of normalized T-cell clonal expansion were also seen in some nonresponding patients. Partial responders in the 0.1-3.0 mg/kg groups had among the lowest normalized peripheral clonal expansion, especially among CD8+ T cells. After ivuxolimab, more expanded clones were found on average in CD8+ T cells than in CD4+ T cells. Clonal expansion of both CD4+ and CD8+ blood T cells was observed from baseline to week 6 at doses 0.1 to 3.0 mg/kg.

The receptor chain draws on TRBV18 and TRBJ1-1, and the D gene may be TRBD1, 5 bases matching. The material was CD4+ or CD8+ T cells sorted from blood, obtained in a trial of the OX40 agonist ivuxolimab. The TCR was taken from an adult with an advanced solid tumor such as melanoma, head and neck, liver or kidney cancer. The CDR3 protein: CASSPSDSPNTEAFF. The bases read TGTGCCAGCTCACCTTCTGACAGCCCGAACACTGAAGCTTTCTTT.